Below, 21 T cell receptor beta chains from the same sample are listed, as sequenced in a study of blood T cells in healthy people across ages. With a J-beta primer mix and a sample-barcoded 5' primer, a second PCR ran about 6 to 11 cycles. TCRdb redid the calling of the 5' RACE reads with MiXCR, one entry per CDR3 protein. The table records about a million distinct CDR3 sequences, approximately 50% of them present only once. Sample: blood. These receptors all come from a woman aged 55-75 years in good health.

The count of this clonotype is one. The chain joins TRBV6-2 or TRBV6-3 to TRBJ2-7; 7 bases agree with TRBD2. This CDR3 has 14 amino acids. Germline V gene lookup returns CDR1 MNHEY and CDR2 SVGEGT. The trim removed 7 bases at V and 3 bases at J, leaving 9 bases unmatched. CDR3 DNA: TGTGCCAGCAAGGCGACGGGAGGATTCTACGAGCAGTACTTC. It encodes CASKATGGFYEQYF.

CDR3 in amino acids: CSVMAVGEGTYEQYF. The CDR3 DNA reads as TGCAGTGTTATGGCCGTGGGGGAGGGAACCTACGAGCAGTACTTC. The V call is TRBV20-1, the J call TRBJ2-7; 7 nucleotides align to TRBD2. The CDR3 loop spans 15 amino acids. V shed 7 bases, J shed 2 bases, and the junction held 14 bases outside the gene matches. Germline V gene sequence: CDR1 DFQATT, CDR2 SNEGSKA (reference sequence).

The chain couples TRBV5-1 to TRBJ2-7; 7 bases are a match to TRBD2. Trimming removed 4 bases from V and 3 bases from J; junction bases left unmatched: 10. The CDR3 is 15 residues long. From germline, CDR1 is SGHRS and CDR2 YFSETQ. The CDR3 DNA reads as TGCGCCAGCAGCCCGGGACGAGCGGGAAACTACGAGCAGTACTTC. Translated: CASSPGRAGNYEQYF.

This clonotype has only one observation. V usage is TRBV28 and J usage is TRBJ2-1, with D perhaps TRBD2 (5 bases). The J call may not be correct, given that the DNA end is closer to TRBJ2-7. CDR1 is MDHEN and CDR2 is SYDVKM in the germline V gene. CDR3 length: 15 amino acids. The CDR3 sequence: CASSELATSYNEQYF. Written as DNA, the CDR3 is TGTGCCAGCAGTGAATTAGCGACCAGCTACAATGAGCAGTACTTC.

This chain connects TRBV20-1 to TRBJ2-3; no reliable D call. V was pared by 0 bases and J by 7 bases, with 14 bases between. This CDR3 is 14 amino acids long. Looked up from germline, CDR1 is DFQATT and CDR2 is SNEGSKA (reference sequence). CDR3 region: CSARDGQQVNTQYF. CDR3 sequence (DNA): TGCAGTGCTAGAGATGGGCAGCAAGTAAATACGCAGTATTTT.

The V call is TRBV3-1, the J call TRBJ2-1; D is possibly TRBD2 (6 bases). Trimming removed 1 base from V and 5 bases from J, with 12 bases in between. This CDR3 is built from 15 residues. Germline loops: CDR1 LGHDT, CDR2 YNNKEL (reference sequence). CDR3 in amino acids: CASSQVSSDHNEQFF. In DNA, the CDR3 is TGTGCCAGCAGCCAAGTCTCTAGCGATCACAATGAGCAGTTCTTC.

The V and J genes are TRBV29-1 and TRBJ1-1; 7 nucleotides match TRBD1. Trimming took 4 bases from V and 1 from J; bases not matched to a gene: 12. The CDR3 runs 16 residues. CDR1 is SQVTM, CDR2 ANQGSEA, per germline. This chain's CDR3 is CSVASSVDRRNTEAFF. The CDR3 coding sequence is TGCAGCGTTGCTTCGAGTGTGGACAGGAGGAACACTGAAGCTTTCTTT. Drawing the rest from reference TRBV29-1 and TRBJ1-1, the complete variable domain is SAVISQKPSRDICQRGTSLTIQCQVDSQVTMMFWYRQQPGQSLTLIATANQGSEATYESGFVIDKFPISRPNLTFSTLTVSNMSPEDSSIYLCSVASSVDRRNTEAFFGQGTRLTVV.

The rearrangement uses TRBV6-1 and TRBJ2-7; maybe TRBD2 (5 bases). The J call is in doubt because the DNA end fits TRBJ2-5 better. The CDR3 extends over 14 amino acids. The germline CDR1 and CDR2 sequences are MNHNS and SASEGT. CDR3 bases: TGTGCCAGCAGTGAGCACAGTCGGAGGGAGACCCAGTACTTC. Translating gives CASSEHSRRETQYF.

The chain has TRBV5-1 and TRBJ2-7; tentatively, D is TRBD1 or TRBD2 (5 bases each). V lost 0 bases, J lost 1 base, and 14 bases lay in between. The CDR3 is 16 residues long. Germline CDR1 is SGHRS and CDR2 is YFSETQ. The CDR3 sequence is CASSLGAGAKSYEQYF. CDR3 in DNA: TGCGCCAGCAGCTTGGGGGCCGGGGCCAAGTCCTACGAGCAGTACTTC.

The CDR3 region is CASSLGRQGETQYF. CDR3 nucleotide sequence: TGTGCCAGCAGCTTAGGACGCCAGGGAGAGACCCAGTACTTC. The rearrangement links TRBV7-9 to TRBJ2-5, with D tentatively TRBD1 (5 bases). V lost 1 base, J lost 4 bases, and 10 bases lay in between. The germline V gene encodes CDR1 SEHNR and CDR2 FQNEAQ (reference sequence). CDR3 length: 14 residues.

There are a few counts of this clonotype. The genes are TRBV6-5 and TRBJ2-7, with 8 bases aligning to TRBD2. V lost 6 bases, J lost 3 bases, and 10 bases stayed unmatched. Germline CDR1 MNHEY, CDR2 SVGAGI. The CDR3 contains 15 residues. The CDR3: CASRIWVSGIYEQYF. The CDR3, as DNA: TGTGCCAGCAGGATCTGGGTTAGCGGGATCTACGAGCAGTACTTC.

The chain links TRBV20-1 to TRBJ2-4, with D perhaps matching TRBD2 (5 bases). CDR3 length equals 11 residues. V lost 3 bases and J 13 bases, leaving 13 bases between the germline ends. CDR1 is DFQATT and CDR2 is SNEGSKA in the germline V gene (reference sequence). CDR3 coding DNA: TGCAGTGCTAGCCCTAGGTGGGAGCAGTACTTC. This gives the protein CSASPRWEQYF.

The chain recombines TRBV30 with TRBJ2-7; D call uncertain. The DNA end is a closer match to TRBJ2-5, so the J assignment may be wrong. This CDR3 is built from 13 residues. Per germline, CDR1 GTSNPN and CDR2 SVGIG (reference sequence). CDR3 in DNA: TGTGCCTGGAGTTTCTGGGGTGTGAAGACCCAGTACTTC. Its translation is CAWSFWGVKTQYF.

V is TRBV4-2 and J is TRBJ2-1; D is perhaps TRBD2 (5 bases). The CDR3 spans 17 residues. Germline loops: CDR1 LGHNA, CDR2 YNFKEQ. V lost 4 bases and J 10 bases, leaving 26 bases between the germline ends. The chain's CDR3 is CASSPEGRARLGSEQFF. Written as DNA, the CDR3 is TGTGCCAGCAGCCCCGAGGGAAGGGCCCGGTTAGGGTCGGAGCAGTTCTTC.

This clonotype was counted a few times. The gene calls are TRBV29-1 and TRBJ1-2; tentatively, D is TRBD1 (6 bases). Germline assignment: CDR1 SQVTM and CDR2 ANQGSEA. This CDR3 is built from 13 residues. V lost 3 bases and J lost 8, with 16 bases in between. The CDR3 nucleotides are TGCAGCGTTGATTCTGACTGGAGGGGGGGCTACACCTTC. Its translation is CSVDSDWRGGYTF.

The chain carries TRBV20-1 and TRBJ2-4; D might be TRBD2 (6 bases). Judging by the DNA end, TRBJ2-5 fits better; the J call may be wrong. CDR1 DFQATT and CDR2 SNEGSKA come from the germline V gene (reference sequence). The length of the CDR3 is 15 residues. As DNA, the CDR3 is TGCAGTGCTAGCTCGGCGGGACTCTCCTGGGGGACCCAGTACTTC. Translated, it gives CSASSAGLSWGTQYF.

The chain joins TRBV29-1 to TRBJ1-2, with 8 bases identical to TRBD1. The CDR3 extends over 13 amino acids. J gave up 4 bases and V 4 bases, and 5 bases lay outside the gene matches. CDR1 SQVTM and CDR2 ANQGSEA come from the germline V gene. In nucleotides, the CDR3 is TGCAGCGTTGCAGGGGGCGAGGGCTATGGCTACACCTTC. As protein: CSVAGGEGYGYTF.

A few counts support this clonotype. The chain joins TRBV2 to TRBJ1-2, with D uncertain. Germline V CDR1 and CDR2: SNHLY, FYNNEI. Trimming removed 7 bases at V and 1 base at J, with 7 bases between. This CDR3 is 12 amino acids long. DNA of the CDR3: TGTGCCAGCAAGGCCGATAACTATGGCTACACCTTC. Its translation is CASKADNYGYTF.

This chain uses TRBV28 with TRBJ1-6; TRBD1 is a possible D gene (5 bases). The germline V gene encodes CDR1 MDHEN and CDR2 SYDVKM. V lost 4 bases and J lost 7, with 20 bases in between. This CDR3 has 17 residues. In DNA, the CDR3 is TGTGCCAGCAGTTACCCCCCGGACGGGGCCGAAAATTCACCCCTCCACTTT. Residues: CASSYPPDGAENSPLHF.

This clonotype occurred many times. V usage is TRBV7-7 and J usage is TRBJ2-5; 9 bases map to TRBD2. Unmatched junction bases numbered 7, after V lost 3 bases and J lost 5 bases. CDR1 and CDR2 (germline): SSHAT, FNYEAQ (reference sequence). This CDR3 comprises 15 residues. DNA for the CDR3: TGTGCCAGCAGCTTGAATAGCGGGAGCAGTGAGACCCAGTACTTC. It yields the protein CASSLNSGSSETQYF.

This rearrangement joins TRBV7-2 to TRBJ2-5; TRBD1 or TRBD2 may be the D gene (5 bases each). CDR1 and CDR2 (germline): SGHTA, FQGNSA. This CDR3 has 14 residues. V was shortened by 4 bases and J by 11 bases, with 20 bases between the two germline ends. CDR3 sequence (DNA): TGTGCCAGCAGCTCCCCCGCAGGGTTGGGAGAGCAGTACTTC. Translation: CASSSPAGLGEQYF.